This record concerns one TCR beta chain sequence. The target antigen is unknown. A much larger clone lies a single base off, so this may be a read error. The record originates from a study of human T cells and chemical hapten exposure. Study-level results: DPC sensitization did not alter TCRs above 1 in 1000 frequency.

Germline V gene sequence: CDR1 SQVTM, CDR2 ANQGSEA. The CDR3 totals 12 residues. V shed 6 bases, J shed 1 base, and the junction held 1 base outside the gene matches. As for time point: healthy volunteer bleed at 6 weeks. Someone pulled total RNA out of unfractionated whole blood. Using its own MiXCR run on the RACE reads, TCRdb lists one record per CDR3 protein. This table has tens of thousands of distinct CDR3 sequences, less than 6% appearing once. Sequenced material: whole blood. This TCR came from a human donor in good health. Some clones in this sample may be carry-over from other donors' samples. The chain links TRBV29-1 to TRBJ2-5; 8 bases map to TRBD2. CDR3 sequence reads: CSVRGGQETQYF. In nucleotides, the CDR3 is TGCAGCGTCCGGGGGGGCCAAGAGACCCAGTACTTC. Variable domain in full (rest from reference TRBV29-1 and TRBJ2-5): SAVISQKPSRDICQRGTSLTIQCQVDSQVTMMFWYRQQPGQSLTLIATANQGSEATYESGFVIDKFPISRPNLTFSTLTVSNMSPEDSSIYLCSVRGGQETQYFGPGTRLLVL.